The 6 T cell receptor beta chains presented below share a single source sample, sequenced in a study of shared clonotypes between healthy human individuals. CD8 cells classed as naive were CD45RO-negative and positively selected for CCR7, excluding terminally differentiated effector memory CD45RA+ cells. Sequencing used immunoSEQ multiplex PCR; TCRdb keeps in-frame clones, though not all of them. The sample records around 2.1 million clones, more than 85% being singletons. Sequencing was carried out using naive CD8+ T cells from PBMCs. The source of these receptors is a man between 18 and 35 years old in good health. Some clones in this sample may be carry-over from other donors' samples.

The rearrangement links TRBV9 to TRBJ2-3; D tentatively fits TRBD1 or TRBD2 (5 bases each). CDR1 SGDLS and CDR2 YYNGEE come from the germline V gene. The CDR3 runs 16 residues. The V gene lost 4 bases and the J gene lost 1 base, with 16 bases spanning the gap. In nucleotides, the CDR3 is TGTGCCAGCAGCATCTCCGGGACGGGACGCACAGATACGCAGTATTTT. Protein: CASSISGTGRTDTQYF.

This chain uses TRBV27 with TRBJ2-7; possibly TRBD2 for D (6 bases). The CDR3 contains 20 residues. Germline loops: CDR1 MNHEY, CDR2 SMNVEV (reference sequence). V was cut by 0 bases and J by 2 bases, with 26 bases left in between. CDR3 in DNA: TGTGCCAGCAGTTTATCAATGGGTGATAGCGACCTCGGAGGGGCCTACGAGCAGTACTTC. Translated, it gives CASSLSMGDSDLGGAYEQYF.

V is TRBV4-3 and J is TRBJ1-2, with D perhaps TRBD1 (6 bases). CDR1 LGHNA and CDR2 YSLEER come from the germline V gene. The CDR3 length is 15 residues. V dropped 1 base and J dropped 4 bases, with 13 bases sitting between them. The CDR3 reads CASSQGRQEIYGYTF. The CDR3 nucleotides are TGCGCCAGCAGCCAAGGGAGACAGGAGATCTATGGCTACACCTTC.

The V gene is TRBV27, the J gene TRBJ2-7; D perhaps matches TRBD2 (5 bases). Germline lookup yields CDR1 MNHEY and CDR2 SMNVEV (reference sequence). The CDR3 contains 12 residues. Between the trimmed V and J ends, which lost 7 bases and 5 bases, there was a span of 12 bases. Written as DNA, the CDR3 is TGTGCCAGCACCGGCGGGCCCAACGAGCAGTACTTC. Amino acids: CASTGGPNEQYF.

In regard to this clone: This sample includes further DNA sequences coding for the same CDR3. The V and J genes are TRBV9 and TRBJ1-5; 7 bases fit TRBD1. V lost 3 bases and J lost 1; bases outside the gene matches: 1. Germline lookup yields CDR1 SGDLS and CDR2 YYNGEE. The CDR3 runs 14 residues. In DNA, the CDR3 is TGTGCCAGCAGCGCGACAGGGAGCAATCAGCCCCAGCATTTT. Its translation: CASSATGSNQPQHF.

This clone showed up just once. The chain is built from TRBV27 and TRBJ2-1; 8 positions agree with TRBD2. CDR3 length: 14 amino acids. Germline lookup yields CDR1 MNHEY and CDR2 SMNVEV (reference sequence). The V segment lost 4 bases and the J segment 3 bases; nucleotides outside the gene matches: 2. The CDR3 here is CASSYAGGYNEQFF. The CDR3, as DNA: TGTGCCAGCAGTTATGCGGGAGGCTACAATGAGCAGTTCTTC.